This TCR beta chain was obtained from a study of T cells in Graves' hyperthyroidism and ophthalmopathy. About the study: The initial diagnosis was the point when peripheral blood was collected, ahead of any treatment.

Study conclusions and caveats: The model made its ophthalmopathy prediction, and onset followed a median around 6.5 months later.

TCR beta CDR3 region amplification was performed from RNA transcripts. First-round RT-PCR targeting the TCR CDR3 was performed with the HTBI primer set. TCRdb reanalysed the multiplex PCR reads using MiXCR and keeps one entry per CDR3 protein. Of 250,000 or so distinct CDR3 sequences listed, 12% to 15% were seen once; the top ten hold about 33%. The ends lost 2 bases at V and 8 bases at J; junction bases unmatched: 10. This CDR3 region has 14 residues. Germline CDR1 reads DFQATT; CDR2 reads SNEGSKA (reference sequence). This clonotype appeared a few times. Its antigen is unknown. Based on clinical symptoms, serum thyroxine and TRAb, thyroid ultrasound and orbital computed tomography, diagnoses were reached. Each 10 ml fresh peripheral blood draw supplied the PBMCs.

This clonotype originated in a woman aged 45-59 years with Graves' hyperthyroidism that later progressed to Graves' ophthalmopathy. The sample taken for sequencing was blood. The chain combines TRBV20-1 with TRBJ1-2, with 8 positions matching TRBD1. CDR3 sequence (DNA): TGCAGTGCTAGAAGACTGGACAGGGTCGTCGGCTACACCTTC. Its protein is CSARRLDRVVGYTF.